This is a list of T cell receptor beta chains from one sample in a study of T cell changes during pregnancy in multiple sclerosis. TCRdb's copy holds only in-frame clones and misses some; the assay was immunoSEQ multiplex PCR. The sample contains 55,000 to 65,000 clones, roughly 92% of which appear only once. This specimen consisted of peripheral blood, obtained in the second trimester of pregnancy. These receptors were obtained from a female donor with multiple sclerosis, enrolled in a pregnancy study. Each CDR3 is given with its conserved first and last residue. The D gene is left open where the match is weak. Clone size appears in some rows only: once, few, many, or a class for an expanded clone.

TRBV4-3,NA,TRBJ2-7,NA,CASSQGKGGTEQYF,TGCGCCAGCAGCCAAGGGAAGGGAGGTACCGAGCAGTACTTC
TRBV4-2,NA,TRBJ2-7,NA,CASSQSERYEQYF,TGTGCCAGCAGCCAAAGCGAGCGCTACGAGCAGTACTTC
TRBV27,NA,TRBJ1-1,NA,CASSSHRAGTEAFF,TGTGCCAGCAGTTCCCACAGGGCCGGCACTGAAGCTTTCTTT
TRBV19,few,TRBJ1-1,NA,CASSLMAWRWEAFF,TGTGCCAGTAGTCTCATGGCGTGGAGATGGGAAGCTTTCTTT
TRBV28,NA,TRBJ1-2,TRBD1,CASSFQGDRVITVYGYTF,TGTGCCAGCAGTTTCCAGGGGGACAGAGTCATCACAGTCTATGGCTACACCTTC
TRBV18,NA,TRBJ1-2,NA,CASSPRQDYGYTF,TGTGCCAGCTCCCCTAGACAGGACTATGGCTACACCTTC
TRBV4-1,NA,TRBJ2-1,TRBD1,CASSQEPGQGALSSYNEQFF,TGCGCCAGCAGCCAAGAACCGGGACAGGGGGCCTTAAGCTCCTACAATGAGCAGTTCTTC
TRBV7-2,few,TRBJ2-7,NA,CASSLAQGYEQYF,TGTGCCAGCAGCTTAGCCCAGGGATACGAGCAGTACTTC
TRBV19,NA,TRBJ2-2,NA,CASSEYGSVGGPAGELFF,TGTGCCAGTTCGGAATATGGGTCCGTGGGGGGGCCAGCCGGGGAGCTGTTTTTT
TRBV7-6,NA,TRBJ2-5,TRBD2,CASSLEGGEGETQYF,TGTGCCAGCAGCTTAGAGGGAGGGGAAGGGGAGACCCAGTACTTC
TRBV7-2,NA,TRBJ2-5,NA,CASSLVPNKIQETQYF,TGTGCCAGCAGCTTAGTCCCCAACAAAATACAAGAGACCCAGTACTTC
TRBV27,once,TRBJ2-7,TRBD1,CASSLIPGQGIDEQYF,TGTGCCAGCAGTCTTATACCGGGACAGGGGATAGACGAGCAGTACTTC
TRBV7-9,NA,TRBJ1-4,NA,CASSPPLRQTNNEKLFF,TGTGCCAGCAGCCCTCCCCTTCGACAGACGAATAATGAAAAACTGTTTTTT
TRBV7-9,NA,TRBJ2-7,TRBD2,CASSLSGRFTYEQYF,TGTGCCAGCAGCCTTAGCGGGAGGTTCACCTACGAGCAGTACTTC
TRBV5-5,NA,TRBJ2-1,TRBD1,CASSSGTGGHNEQFF,TGTGCCAGCAGCTCCGGGACAGGGGGCCACAATGAGCAGTTCTTC
TRBV19,NA,TRBJ2-1,TRBD1,CASRLAGTGVSNNEQFF,TGTGCCAGTCGACTAGCCGGGACAGGGGTCTCTAACAATGAGCAGTTCTTC
TRBV6-1,NA,TRBJ2-7,TRBD1,CASEFGTGSYEQYF,TGTGCCAGCGAGTTCGGGACAGGGTCCTACGAGCAGTACTTC
TRBV6-5,NA,TRBJ2-7,TRBD2,CASSSIRTSGGEQYF,TGTGCCAGCAGTTCGATAAGGACTAGCGGGGGCGAGCAGTACTTC
TRBV27,NA,TRBJ2-1,TRBD2,CASSLLGTSGTWFF,TGTGCCAGCAGTTTATTGGGGACTAGCGGGACTTGGTTCTTC
TRBV6-5,NA,TRBJ1-1,NA,CASSYEGETEAFF,TGTGCCAGCAGTTACGAGGGTGAGACTGAAGCTTTCTTT
TRBV14,NA,TRBJ2-3,NA,CASSVRQEGSTDTQYF,TGTGCCAGCAGCGTAAGACAGGAAGGGAGCACAGATACGCAGTATTTT
TRBV5-1,NA,TRBJ2-5,NA,CASSVGTLSETQYF,TGCGCCAGCAGCGTGGGGACTCTCTCGGAGACCCAGTACTTC
TRBV4-3,NA,TRBJ2-7,TRBD2,CASSQTASGGTTYEQYF,TGCGCCAGCAGCCAGACGGCTAGCGGAGGAACCACCTACGAGCAGTACTTC
TRBV6-1,few,TRBJ1-2,NA,CASSGGSGGRTF,TGTGCCAGCAGTGGGGGCAGCGGGGGTAGGACCTTC
TRBV6-4,NA,TRBJ2-7,NA,CASSAEPGLSYEQYF,TGTGCCAGCAGTGCCGAACCAGGTTTGAGCTACGAGCAGTACTTC
TRBV5-1,NA,TRBJ2-2,NA,CASSRAGRDNTGELFF,TGCGCCAGCAGCCGGGCGGGGCGGGACAACACCGGGGAGCTGTTTTTT
TRBV9,NA,TRBJ1-1,NA,CASSADRNTEAFF,TGTGCCAGCAGCGCCGACAGGAACACTGAAGCTTTCTTT
TRBV30,once,TRBJ2-3,TRBD2,CAWSVPPAGRDTQYF,TGTGCCTGGAGTGTACCCCCAGCGGGAAGAGATACGCAGTATTTT
TRBV19,NA,TRBJ1-2,NA,CASRVGQSNYGYTF,TGTGCCAGTAGGGTTGGACAAAGCAACTATGGCTACACCTTC
TRBV25-1,NA,TRBJ1-6,NA,CASSGNWNSPLHF,TGTGCCAGCAGTGGCAACTGGAATTCACCCCTCCACTTT
TRBV6-1,NA,TRBJ2-3,NA,CASSENHQGLGWTDTQYF,TGTGCCAGCAGTGAAAATCATCAGGGTTTGGGTTGGACAGATACGCAGTATTTT
TRBV19,NA,TRBJ2-7,TRBD2,CASSTQSGSHPYEQYF,TGTGCCAGTAGTACCCAAAGCGGGAGTCACCCCTACGAGCAGTACTTC
TRBV5-1,NA,TRBJ2-7,TRBD2,CASSLASGRGEQYF,TGCGCCAGCAGCTTGGCCAGCGGGAGAGGCGAGCAGTACTTC
TRBV18,NA,TRBJ2-1,TRBD1,CASSPLGTGEYNEQFF,TGTGCCAGCTCACCACTAGGGACAGGGGAATACAATGAGCAGTTCTTC
TRBV2,NA,TRBJ2-2,TRBD2,CASSLAGGGTGELFF,TGTGCCAGCAGCCTAGCGGGAGGAGGAACCGGGGAGCTGTTTTTT
TRBV5-1,NA,TRBJ2-2,TRBD1,CASSWGQGLGELFF,TGCGCCAGCAGCTGGGGACAGGGACTCGGGGAGCTGTTTTTT
TRBV7-8,NA,TRBJ2-3,TRBD2,CASSLVLASGTREGDTQYF,TGTGCCAGCAGCTTAGTCCTCGCTTCCGGGACTAGGGAGGGAGATACGCAGTATTTT
TRBV2,NA,TRBJ2-7,TRBD1,CASSPDRGDYEQYF,TGTGCCAGCAGTCCGGACAGGGGCGACTACGAGCAGTACTTC
TRBV5-1,NA,TRBJ1-5,NA,CASSLGVGGNQPQHF,TGCGCCAGCAGCTTGGGAGTAGGGGGCAATCAGCCCCAGCATTTT
TRBV4-2,NA,TRBJ2-1,NA,CASSQVSGLYNEQFF,TGTGCCAGCAGCCAAGTGAGCGGGCTTTACAATGAGCAGTTCTTC
TRBV29-1,NA,TRBJ2-3,TRBD2,CSVEGSGRRTFTDTQYF,TGCAGCGTTGAGGGTAGCGGGAGGCGAACTTTCACAGATACGCAGTATTTT
TRBV27,NA,TRBJ1-4,TRBD1,CASSYRWDRVNEKLFF,TGTGCCAGCAGTTATCGTTGGGACAGGGTTAATGAAAAACTGTTTTTT
TRBV5-1,NA,TRBJ2-7,TRBD1,CASTTTGGSYEQYF,TGCGCCAGCACCACGACAGGGGGCTCCTACGAGCAGTACTTC
TRBV6-6,NA,TRBJ2-5,TRBD2,CASSYVVAGGKETQYF,TGTGCCAGCAGTTACGTGGTAGCGGGAGGTAAAGAGACCCAGTACTTC
TRBV2,NA,TRBJ2-1,TRBD2,CASSENLAGAQFF,TGTGCCAGCAGTGAAAATCTAGCGGGAGCGCAGTTCTTC
TRBV6-6,NA,TRBJ1-5,TRBD1,CASRAQGSQPQHF,TGTGCCAGTAGAGCACAGGGGTCACAGCCCCAGCATTTT
TRBV5-1,NA,TRBJ2-7,TRBD1,CASSLESTGIEYEQYF,TGCGCCAGCAGCTTGGAGTCGACAGGGATCGAGTACGAGCAGTACTTC
TRBV5-1,NA,TRBJ2-3,TRBD2,CASRPGTSLSTDTQYF,TGCGCCAGCAGGCCCGGGACTAGCCTAAGCACAGATACGCAGTATTTT
TRBV19,NA,TRBJ1-2,NA,CASSQPGHHYGYTF,TGTGCCAGTAGCCAACCGGGACACCACTATGGCTACACCTTC
TRBV7-9,NA,TRBJ1-1,TRBD1,CATLYAGRGMNTEAFF,TGTGCCACCTTGTACGCGGGCAGGGGGATGAACACTGAAGCTTTCTTT
TRBV7-3,NA,TRBJ2-7,NA,CASTYIGGDTTYEQYF,TGTGCCAGCACTTACATAGGGGGGGACACAACCTACGAGCAGTACTTC
TRBV19,NA,TRBJ1-1,NA,CASSIVVAAEAFF,TGTGCCAGTAGTATAGTAGTAGCAGCTGAAGCTTTCTTT
TRBV5-5,NA,TRBJ2-1,TRBD2,CASSLRTSGTYNEQFF,TGTGCCAGCAGTCTCCGGACTAGCGGGACCTACAATGAGCAGTTCTTC
TRBV18,NA,TRBJ1-1,NA,CASSPPEEGNTEAFF,TGTGCCAGCTCACCACCGGAGGAGGGGAACACTGAAGCTTTCTTT
TRBV28,NA,TRBJ1-5,TRBD1,CASSLGTGGTGNQPQHF,TGTGCCAGCAGCTTGGGGACAGGGGGCACGGGCAATCAGCCCCAGCATTTT